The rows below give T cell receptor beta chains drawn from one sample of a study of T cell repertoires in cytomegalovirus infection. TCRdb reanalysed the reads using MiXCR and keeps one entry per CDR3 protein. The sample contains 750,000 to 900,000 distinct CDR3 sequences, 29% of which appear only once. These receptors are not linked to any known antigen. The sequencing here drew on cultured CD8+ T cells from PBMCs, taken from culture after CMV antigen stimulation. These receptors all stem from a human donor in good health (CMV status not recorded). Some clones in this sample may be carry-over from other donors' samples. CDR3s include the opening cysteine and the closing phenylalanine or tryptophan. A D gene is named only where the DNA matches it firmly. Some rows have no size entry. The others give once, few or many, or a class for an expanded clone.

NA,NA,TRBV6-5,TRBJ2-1,CASTLQGIYNEQFF,TGTGCCAGCACCCTGCAGGGGATCTACAATGAGCAGTTCTTC
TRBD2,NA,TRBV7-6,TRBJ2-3,CASSGSSGEVADTQYF,TGTGCCAGCAGCGGTTCTAGCGGGGAGGTTGCAGATACGCAGTATTTT
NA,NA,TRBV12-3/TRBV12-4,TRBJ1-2,CASSLNGGWSGYTF,TGTGCCAGCAGTTTAAATGGGGGATGGAGCGGCTACACCTTC
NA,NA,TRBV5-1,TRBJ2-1,CASSLAERGSYNEQFF,TGCGCCAGCAGCTTGGCCGAAAGGGGATCCTACAATGAGCAGTTCTTC
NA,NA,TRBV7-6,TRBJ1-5,CASSPDGQPQHF,TGTGCCAGCAGCCCCGACGGGCAGCCCCAGCATTTT
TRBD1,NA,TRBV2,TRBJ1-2,CAMDRKDYGYTF,TGTGCCATGGACAGGAAAGACTATGGCTACACCTTC
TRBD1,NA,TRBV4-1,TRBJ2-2,CASSQYGTGGTTGELFF,TGCGCCAGCAGCCAATACGGGACAGGGGGGACCACCGGGGAGCTGTTTTTT
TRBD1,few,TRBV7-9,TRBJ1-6,CASSPPTGWDSPLHF,TGTGCCAGCAGCCCACCGACAGGGTGGGATTCACCCCTCCACTTT
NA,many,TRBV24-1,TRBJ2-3,CATSDRDSTDTQYF,TGTGCCACCAGTGATAGGGACAGCACAGATACGCAGTATTTT
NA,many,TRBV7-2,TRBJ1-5,CASSSEGPLSNQPQHF,TGTGCCAGCAGCTCCGAGGGTCCCCTTAGCAATCAGCCCCAGCATTTT
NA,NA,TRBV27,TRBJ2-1,CASRPYRDYNEQFF,TGTGCCAGCAGGCCCTACAGGGATTACAATGAGCAGTTCTTC
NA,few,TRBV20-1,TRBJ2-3,CSARDVPREYADTQYF,TGCAGTGCTAGAGATGTGCCCCGGGAGTACGCAGATACGCAGTATTTT
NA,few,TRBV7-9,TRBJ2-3,CASSRPGLRSTDTQYF,TGTGCCAGCAGCAGACCGGGACTTCGTAGCACAGATACGCAGTATTTT
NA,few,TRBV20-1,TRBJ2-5,CSARDSGTSAETQYF,TGCAGTGCTAGAGACTCCGGGACCTCAGCGGAGACCCAGTACTTC
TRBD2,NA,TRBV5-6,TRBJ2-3,CASSPGAGEGDTQYF,TGTGCCAGCAGCCCGGGAGCGGGGGAAGGAGATACGCAGTATTTT
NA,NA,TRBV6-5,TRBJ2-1,CASSQARGSEQFF,TGTGCCAGCAGTCAGGCCCGGGGCTCTGAGCAGTTCTTC
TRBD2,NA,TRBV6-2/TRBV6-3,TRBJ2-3,CASSLSRVWLAASTDTQYF,TGTGCCAGCAGCTTATCGAGGGTTTGGCTAGCGGCCAGCACAGATACGCAGTATTTT
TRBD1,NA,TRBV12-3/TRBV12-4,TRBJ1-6,CASRSDRKNSPLHF,TGTGCCAGCAGATCGGACAGGAAAAATTCACCCCTCCACTTT
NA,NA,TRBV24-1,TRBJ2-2,CATSDLARDALNTGELFF,TGTGCCACCAGTGATTTGGCCCGGGACGCCCTTAACACCGGGGAGCTGTTTTTT
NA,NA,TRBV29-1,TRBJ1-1,CSVELQGPGTEAFF,TGCAGCGTTGAACTGCAGGGGCCGGGGACTGAAGCTTTCTTT
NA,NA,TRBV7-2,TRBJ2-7,CASSLSVVRTSSYEQYF,TGTGCCAGCAGCTTATCCGTGGTCAGGACATCCTCCTACGAGCAGTACTTC
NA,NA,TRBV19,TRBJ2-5,CASAGSETQYF,TGTGCCAGTGCAGGGTCGGAGACCCAGTACTTC
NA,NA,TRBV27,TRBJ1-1,CASNLVGGGTEAFF,TGTGCCAGCAATCTGGTTGGGGGGGGAACTGAAGCTTTCTTT
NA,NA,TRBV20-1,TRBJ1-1,CSARDWAGTNTEAFF,TGCAGTGCTAGAGATTGGGCAGGGACGAACACTGAAGCTTTCTTT
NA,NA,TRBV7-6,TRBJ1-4,CASSDHRREKLFF,TGTGCCAGCAGCGATCATCGCAGGGAAAAACTGTTTTTT
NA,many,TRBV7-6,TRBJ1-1,CASSPERVNTEAFF,TGTGCCAGCAGCCCTGAAAGGGTGAACACTGAAGCTTTCTTT
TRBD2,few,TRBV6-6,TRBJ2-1,CASSYGTSGGFQENEQFF,TGTGCCAGCAGTTACGGGACTAGCGGGGGATTCCAGGAAAATGAGCAGTTCTTC
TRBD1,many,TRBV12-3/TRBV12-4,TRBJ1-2,CASSSPGTGRYYTF,TGTGCCAGCAGTTCCCCCGGGACAGGCCGTTACTACACCTTC
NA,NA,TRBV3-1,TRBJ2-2,CASSQDLGAGELFF,TGTGCCAGCAGCCAAGATCTTGGCGCCGGGGAGCTGTTTTTT
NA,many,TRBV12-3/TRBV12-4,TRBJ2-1,CASSLVSYNEQFF,TGTGCCAGCAGTCTAGTATCCTACAATGAGCAGTTCTTC
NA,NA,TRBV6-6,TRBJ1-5,CASNNPGSNQPQHF,TGTGCCAGCAATAACCCAGGGAGCAATCAGCCCCAGCATTTT
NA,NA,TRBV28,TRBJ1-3,CASSSLKQKSGNTIYF,TGTGCCAGCAGCAGCCTTAAGCAGAAGTCCGGAAACACCATATATTTT
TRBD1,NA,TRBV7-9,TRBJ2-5,CASSSNRGETQYF,TGTGCCAGCAGCTCCAACAGGGGGGAGACCCAGTACTTC